The sequence of this T cell receptor (beta chain) was determined in a study of T-cell memory formation after mild COVID-19. MiXCR, run by TCRdb on the 5' RACE reads, gives a single entry per CDR3 protein. The sample has approximately 290,000 distinct CDR3 sequences, approximately 19% seen once. At least ten counts were recorded for this clonotype. No antigen is known for it. Points from the study as a whole: The authors left the SARS-CoV-2 specificity of second-wave clones peaking on day 37 unconfirmed. Pre-infection memory showed some responding clones, and this suggested that cross-reactive memory joined.

This receptor was identified in a man between 18 and 29 years old who had mild COVID-19 (a few samples of this study predate the infection). Cell type and time point are not known. Source material: PBMCs or a T cell subset sorted from them (not recorded which).

The DNA of the CDR3 is TGTGCCAGCAGCTTTGAGATCGGGGGGCAGGGTGAAGCTTTCTTT. It yields the protein CASSFEIGGQGEAFF. The chain has TRBV5-4 and TRBJ1-1; maybe TRBD1 (6 bases). Trimming took 2 bases from V and 7 from J, leaving 18 bases between them. Germline loops: CDR1 SGHNT, CDR2 YYREEE (reference sequence). This CDR3 comprises 15 residues.